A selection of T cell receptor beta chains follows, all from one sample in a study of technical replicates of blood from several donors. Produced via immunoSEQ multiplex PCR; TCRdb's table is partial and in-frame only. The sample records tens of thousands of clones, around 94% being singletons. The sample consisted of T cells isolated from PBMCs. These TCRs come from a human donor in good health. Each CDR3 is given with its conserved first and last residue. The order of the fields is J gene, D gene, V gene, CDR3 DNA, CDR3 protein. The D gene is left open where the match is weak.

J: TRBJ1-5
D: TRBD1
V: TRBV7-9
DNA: TGTGCCAGCGGCACAGGGGTTAGTCAGCCCCAGCATTTT
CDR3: CASGTGVSQPQHF

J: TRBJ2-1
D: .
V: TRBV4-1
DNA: TGCGCCAGCAGCCAAGCGACTTACAATGAGCAGTTCTTC
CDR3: CASSQATYNEQFF

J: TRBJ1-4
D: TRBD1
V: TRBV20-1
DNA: TGCAGTGCTAGGACAGGGGGCAAACTGTTTTTT
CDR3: CSARTGGKLFF

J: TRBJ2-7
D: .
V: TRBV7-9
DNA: TGTGCCAGCAGCTTGGGCAGGGGTATAATGACCAACTACGAGCAGTACTTC
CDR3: CASSLGRGIMTNYEQYF

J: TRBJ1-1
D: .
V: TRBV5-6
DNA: TGTGCCAGCAGCTTGAGGGGGACTGAAGCTTTCTTT
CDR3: CASSLRGTEAFF

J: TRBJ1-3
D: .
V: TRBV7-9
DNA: TGTGCCAGCAGCTTGGCCGGGACAACTGGAAACACCATATATTTT
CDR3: CASSLAGTTGNTIYF

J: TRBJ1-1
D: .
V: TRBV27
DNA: TGTGCCAGCAGTTTATCGGCGGGTCTCAACACTGAAGCTTTCTTT
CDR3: CASSLSAGLNTEAFF

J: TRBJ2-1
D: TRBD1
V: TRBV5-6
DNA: TGTGCCAGCAGCTTGGCCCGACAGGGTTGGACCAATGAGCAGTTCTTC
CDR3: CASSLARQGWTNEQFF

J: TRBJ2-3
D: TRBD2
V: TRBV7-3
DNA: TGTGCCAGCAGCTCGGGACTAGCGGGTACCGCAGATACGCAGTATTTT
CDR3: CASSSGLAGTADTQYF

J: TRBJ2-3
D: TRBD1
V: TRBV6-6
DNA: TGTGCCAGCAGCTTAAACAGGGGCGGATTCCTAGATACGCAGTATTTT
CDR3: CASSLNRGGFLDTQYF

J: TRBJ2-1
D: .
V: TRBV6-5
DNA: TGTGCCAGCACCCGAGGTGGGTGGAATGAGCAGTTCTTC
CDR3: CASTRGGWNEQFF

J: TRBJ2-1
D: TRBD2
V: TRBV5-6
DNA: TGTGCCAGCAGCTTGCTCCGGACTAGCGTCAATGAGCAGTTCTTC
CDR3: CASSLLRTSVNEQFF

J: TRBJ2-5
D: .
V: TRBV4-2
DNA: TGTGCCAGCAGCCAAGATCTTAGGACTACCAAAGAGACCCAGTACTTC
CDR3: CASSQDLRTTKETQYF

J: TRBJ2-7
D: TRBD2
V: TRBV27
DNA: TGTGCCAGCAGTTCAACCCCTTGGGGTAGCGGGAGGGGGGGCGAGCAGTACTTC
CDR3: CASSSTPWGSGRGGEQYF